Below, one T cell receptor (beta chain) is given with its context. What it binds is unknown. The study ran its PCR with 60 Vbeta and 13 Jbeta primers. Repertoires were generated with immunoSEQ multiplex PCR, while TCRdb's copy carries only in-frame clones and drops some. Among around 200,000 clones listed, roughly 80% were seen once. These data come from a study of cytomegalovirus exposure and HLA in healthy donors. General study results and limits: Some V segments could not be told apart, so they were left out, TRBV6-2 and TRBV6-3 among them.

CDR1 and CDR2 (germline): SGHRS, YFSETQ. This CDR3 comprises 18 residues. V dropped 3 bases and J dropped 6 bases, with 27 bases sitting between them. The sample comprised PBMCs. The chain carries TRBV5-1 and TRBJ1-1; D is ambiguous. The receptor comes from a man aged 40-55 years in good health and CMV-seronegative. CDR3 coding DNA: TGCGCCAGCAGCTACCACCGCGGGCAGAACCTGGGAAGGGCTGAAGCTTTCTTT. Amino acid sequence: CASSYHRGQNLGRAEAFF.